Each of the 27 T cell receptor beta chains below was sequenced from the same sample in a study of glioma-infiltrating T cells. The iRepertoire nested amplicon-rescue multiplex PCR amplified TCR alpha and beta CDR3s from RNA. MiXCR was run by TCRdb on the multiplex PCR reads, yielding one entry per CDR3 protein. The sample has approximately 400,000 distinct CDR3 sequences, 41% seen once. Sequencing used glioma tissue, nonneoplastic brain tissue, or PBMCs (not recorded which). The receptor source for this set is a human donor with low-grade glioma or glioblastoma, undergoing nonglioma brain surgery, or in good health (not recorded which).

As concerns this clonotype: This sequence may be a read error, since a much larger clone differs from it by one base. The chain is built from TRBV27 and TRBJ2-7; maybe TRBD2 (5 bases). CDR1 MNHEY and CDR2 SMNVEV come from the germline V gene (reference sequence). CDR3 size: 15 residues. The CDR3 region has the DNA TGTGCCAGCAGTCCGGACCTCGGGCCCTACAATGAGCGGTTCTTC. Residues: CASSPDLGPYNERFF.

This clonotype was recorded a few times. The V gene is TRBV20-1, the J gene TRBJ2-1; D remains unclear. Germline V gene data show CDR1 as DFQATT and CDR2 as SNEGSKA (reference sequence). CDR3 length: 13 amino acids. Trimming removed 4 bases from V and 5 bases from J, with 12 bases in between. CDR3 DNA sequence: TGCAGTGCTACGGTGGACGCCGACAATGAGCAGTTCTTC. Protein sequence: CSATVDADNEQFF.

Note on this clonotype: A much more abundant neighbour one base away suggests this may be a read error. V and J are TRBV25-1 and TRBJ2-3; D ambiguous. The CDR3 totals 15 residues. V was clipped by 0 bases and J by 5 bases, with 12 bases between them. Germline loops: CDR1 MGHDK, CDR2 SYGVNS. CDR3 sequence: CASSEYTKALDTQYF. In nucleotides, the CDR3 is TGTGCCAGCAGTGAATATACTAAAGCCCTAGATACGCAGTATTTT.

V is TRBV12-3 or TRBV12-4 and J is TRBJ2-1; 12 bases are shared with TRBD2. CDR3 length: 15 amino acids. J gave up 9 bases and V 1 base, and 4 bases lay outside the gene matches. CDR3 sequence (DNA): TGTGCCAGCAGTTTAGGACTAGCGGGAGACGTTGAGCAGTTCTTC. Its protein product is CASSLGLAGDVEQFF.

On this clonotype itself: Possible read error: a much larger clone is one base away. The chain couples TRBV15 to TRBJ2-2; unclear D gene. The CDR3 covers 13 residues. Per the germline V gene, CDR1 is LNHNV and CDR2 is YYDKDF (reference sequence). Deletions cut 1 base from V and 3 bases from J, with 3 bases between. The CDR3 region has the DNA TGTGCCACCAGCAGAGGTCACACCGGGGAGCTGTTTTTT. Translating it yields CATSRGHTGELFF.

J is TRBJ2-3 and V is TRBV27, with a weak D call TRBD2 (5 bases). V lost 6 bases and J lost 2, with 12 bases in between. This CDR3 contains 14 residues. Germline V gives CDR1 MNHEY, CDR2 SMNVEV (reference sequence). CDR3 DNA: TGTGCCAGCAGCCGGACTGGACTCACAGATACGCAGTATTTT. Protein product: CASSRTGLTDTQYF.

Ten or more counts support this clonotype. The chain couples TRBV28 to TRBJ2-1; 9 nucleotides agree with TRBD2. Germline assignment: CDR1 MDHEN and CDR2 SYDVKM. The ends lost 6 bases at V and 8 bases at J; junction bases unmatched: 17. The CDR3 contains 17 residues. CDR3 in DNA: TGTGCCAGCAGCCTCATAATAGCGATAGCGGGAGTCCATGAGCAGTTCTTC. Its protein product is CASSLIIAIAGVHEQFF.

This clonotype appeared a few times. The V call is TRBV28, the J call TRBJ2-2; 7 nucleotides align to TRBD2. In germline, CDR1 is MDHEN, CDR2 SYDVKM. The V segment lost 5 bases and the J segment 0 bases; nucleotides outside the gene matches: 3. CDR3 length: 15 amino acids. CDR3 in amino acids: CASSGGTTNTGELFF. Here the CDR3 DNA reads TGTGCCAGCAGTGGCGGGACTACGAACACCGGGGAGCTGTTTTTT.

Of note for this clonotype: This may arise from a read error, as a much more abundant clone is one base away. This chain links TRBV6-2 or TRBV6-3 with TRBJ2-2; 8 positions match TRBD2. This CDR3 comprises 15 residues. Germline V CDR1 and CDR2: MNHEY, SVGEGT. CDR3 sequence: CASSQLAANTEELFF. As DNA, the CDR3 is TGTGCCAGCAGCCAACTAGCGGCTAACACCGAGGAGCTGTTTTTT.

The chain links TRBV5-4 to TRBJ1-2; possibly TRBD1 for D (6 bases). This CDR3 has 14 amino acids. Trimming stripped 2 bases from V and 2 bases from J, with 10 bases between. Germline V gene sequence: CDR1 SGHNT, CDR2 YYREEE (reference sequence). The chain's CDR3 is CASSFGQSNYGYTF. The CDR3 bases are TGTGCCAGCAGCTTTGGACAGAGCAACTATGGCTACACCTTC. Combining the CDR3 with reference TRBV5-4 and TRBJ1-2 gives the whole variable domain ETGVTQSPTHLIKTRGQQVTLRCSSQSGHNTVSWYQQALGQGPQFIFQYYREEENGRGNFPPRFSGLQFPNYSSELNVNALELDDSALYLCASSFGQSNYGYTFGSGTRLTVV.

The J gene is TRBJ2-6, the V gene TRBV7-9; maybe TRBD1 (6 bases). The CDR3 is 18 amino acids. The V gene lost 4 bases and the J gene lost 1 base, with 17 bases spanning the gap. CDR1 is SEHNR, CDR2 FQNEAQ, per germline (reference sequence). The CDR3 DNA sequence: TGTGCCAGCAGCTCCCCCGGGCAGGGGTTATCTGGGGCCAACGTCCTGACTTTC. This codes for CASSSPGQGLSGANVLTF.

This clonotype has ten or more counts. The chain is built from TRBV6-1 and TRBJ1-2; possible D gene TRBD1, 6 bases. CDR1 MNHNS and CDR2 SASEGT come from the germline V gene. V lost 6 bases and J lost 7, with 18 bases in between. The CDR3 is 14 amino acids. The CDR3 reads CASRPKQGIGGYTF. For the CDR3, the DNA is TGTGCCAGCAGACCCAAACAGGGTATCGGTGGCTACACCTTC.

This clonotype came up many times. The chain links TRBV6-1 to TRBJ1-2; 11 nucleotides align to TRBD1. Trimming at V came to 6 bases and at J to 3 bases, leaving 6 bases not matched to a gene. Germline CDR1 is MNHNS and CDR2 is SASEGT. This CDR3 has 15 amino acids. The CDR3 bases are TGTGCCAGCAGGCGGGACAGGGGGACAGACTATGGCTACACCTTC. It translates to CASRRDRGTDYGYTF.

The chain has TRBV5-1 and TRBJ1-6; tentatively, D is TRBD1 (6 bases). CDR3 size: 14 residues. The V gene's germline CDR1 is SGHRS and CDR2 YFSETQ. V was cut by 4 bases and J by 12 bases, with 17 bases left in between. This CDR3 reads CASSNRTGTLPLHF. DNA for the CDR3: TGCGCCAGCAGCAACCGAACAGGGACCTTACCCCTCCACTTT. The full variable domain, completed using reference TRBV5-1 and TRBJ1-6, is KAGVTQTPRYLIKTRGQQVTLSCSPISGHRSVSWYQQTPGQGLQFLFEYFSETQRNKGNFPGRFSGRQFSNSRSEMNVSTLELGDSALYLCASSNRTGTLPLHFGNGTRLTVT.

This clonotype was observed at least ten times. The chain employs TRBV15 and TRBJ2-1; tentatively, D is TRBD2 (5 bases). This CDR3 spans 16 amino acids. The germline V and J ends were trimmed by 3 bases and 7 bases, with 19 bases remaining between them. Germline CDR1 reads LNHNV; CDR2 reads YYDKDF (reference sequence). The CDR3 nucleotides read TGTGCCACCAGCAGGCCCCCGCGGGCGCCTAGTAATGAGCAGTTCTTC. It codes for CATSRPPRAPSNEQFF.

The rearrangement joins TRBV6-6 to TRBJ2-1; D not resolved. The CDR3 consists of 17 residues. Germline-derived CDR1 and CDR2 are MNHNY and SVGAGI (reference sequence). V was pared by 2 bases and J by 0 bases, with 14 bases between. The CDR3 is CASSYRFGLSSYNEQFF. The DNA of the CDR3 is TGTGCCAGCAGTTACCGGTTCGGCCTGAGCTCCTACAATGAGCAGTTCTTC.

V gene TRBV20-1 combines with J gene TRBJ2-5; 9 nucleotides match TRBD1. CDR3 length: 15 amino acids. CDR1 DFQATT and CDR2 SNEGSKA come from the germline V gene (reference sequence). Trimming cost V 5 bases and J 3 bases; bases outside gene matches: 10. The DNA for the CDR3 is TGCAGTGCTCACGACAGGGGGGAACCGAAAGAGACCCAGTACTTC. Its protein product is CSAHDRGEPKETQYF.

The chain carries TRBV12-3 or TRBV12-4 and TRBJ1-2, with TRBD1 matching over 9 bases. The CDR3 has 14 residues. V was clipped by 7 bases and J by 5 bases; unmatched bases: 8. CDR3 in DNA: TGTGCCAGCAACCCGTCGGGACAGGGTTATGGCTACACCTTC. The encoded protein is CASNPSGQGYGYTF.

CDR3: CASSIDLAGGAYEQYF. The CDR3 nucleotides are TGTGCCAGTAGTATTGATTTGGCGGGAGGGGCCTACGAGCAGTACTTC. J is TRBJ2-7 and V is TRBV19; 9 nucleotides agree with TRBD2. This CDR3 has 16 amino acids. J gave up 2 bases and V 3 bases, and 8 bases lay outside the gene matches. Germline values: CDR1 LNHDA, CDR2 SQIVND (reference sequence). The entire variable domain, with the rest obtained from reference TRBV19 and TRBJ2-7, is as follows: DGGITQSPKYLFRKEGQNVTLSCEQNLNHDAMYWYRQDPGQGLRLIYYSQIVNDFQKGDIAEGYSVSREKKESFPLTVTSAQKNPTAFYLCASSIDLAGGAYEQYFGPGTRLTVT.

This clonotype turned up a few times. This chain joins TRBV2 and TRBJ1-2, with 8 positions matching TRBD1. After removal of 2 bases from V and 4 bases from J, the junction contained 9 bases not matched to a gene. This CDR3 spans 16 amino acids. The germline V gene has CDR1 SNHLY and CDR2 FYNNEI. CDR3 sequence reads: CASSETETGESYGYTF. In DNA, the CDR3 is TGTGCCAGCAGTGAAACGGAGACAGGGGAGAGCTATGGCTACACCTTC.

This clonotype was observed at least ten times. J is TRBJ2-7 and V is TRBV6-5; D possibly corresponds to TRBD2 (6 bases). This CDR3 is built from 15 residues. Looked up from germline, CDR1 is MNHEY and CDR2 is SVGAGI. Deletions cut 3 bases from V and 2 bases from J, with 14 bases between. CDR3 protein: CASSYSTSQPYEQYF. As DNA, the CDR3 is TGTGCCAGCAGTTATTCTACTAGCCAGCCCTACGAGCAGTACTTC.

This clonotype occurred many times. This sequence joins TRBV6-1 and TRBJ2-3; D not certain. The length of the CDR3 is 13 residues. Germline V gene lookup returns CDR1 MNHNS and CDR2 SASEGT. The V end lost 6 bases, the J end lost 3 bases, and 10 bases lay between the germline ends. CDR3: CASSRTRTDTQYF. In DNA form, the CDR3 reads TGTGCCAGCAGCCGGACCAGAACAGATACGCAGTATTTT.

This sequence joins TRBV7-9 and TRBJ1-1; possibly TRBD1 for D (5 bases). From germline, CDR1 is SEHNR and CDR2 FQNEAQ (reference sequence). V was trimmed by 6 bases and J by 1 base, leaving 21 bases between them. This CDR3 is built from 17 residues. The CDR3 region has the DNA TGTGCCAGCAGGTTATGGGGCACTGGACGGGCGAACACTGAAGCTTTCTTT. Translating gives CASRLWGTGRANTEAFF.

This clonotype was counted ten times or more. The chain is built from TRBV28 and TRBJ2-1, with 7 positions matching TRBD1. The CDR3 totals 15 residues. The V gene end was trimmed by 4 bases and the J gene end by 0 bases; junction bases not matched to a gene: 3. Germline CDR1 MDHEN, CDR2 SYDVKM. The CDR3 coding sequence is TGTGCCAGCAGTTCCAGGGGGAGCTCCTACAATGAGCAGTTCTTC. This gives the protein CASSSRGSSYNEQFF. The entire variable domain, with the rest obtained from reference TRBV28 and TRBJ2-1, is as follows: DVKVTQSSRYLVKRTGEKVFLECVQDMDHENMFWYRQDPGLGLRLIYFSYDVKMKEKGDIPEGYSVSREKKERFSLILESASTNQTSMYLCASSSRGSSYNEQFFGPGTRLTVL.

This clonotype was counted only a few times. This sequence joins TRBV15 and TRBJ2-5, with D maybe TRBD2 (6 bases). This CDR3 comprises 13 residues. The V gene's germline CDR1 is LNHNV and CDR2 YYDKDF (reference sequence). The V end was cut by 8 bases, the J end by 0 bases, with 10 bases between. CDR3 nucleotides: TGTGCCACCTCTAGCGTGTACCAAGAGACCCAGTACTTC. Translation: CATSSVYQETQYF. Full variable domain (rest looked up from reference TRBV15 and TRBJ2-5): DAMVIQNPRYQVTQFGKPVTLSCSQTLNHNVMYWYQQKSSQAPKLLFHYYDKDFNNEADTPDNFQSRRPNTSFCFLDIRSPGLGDTAMYLCATSSVYQETQYFGPGTRLLVL.

A note on this clonotype: Relative to the germline gene, one junction end is altered; a read error may explain this. This chain joins TRBV28 and TRBJ1-5; the D gene is possibly TRBD1 (5 bases). Germline CDR1 is MDHEN and CDR2 is SYDVKM. This CDR3 region has 15 residues. In DNA, the CDR3 is TGTGCCAGCAGTTTGGGGAGTCGGGGCAATCAGCCCCATCATTTT. Translation: CASSLGSRGNQPHHF.

V gene TRBV4-1 combines with J gene TRBJ2-1, with D possibly matching TRBD2 (6 bases). This CDR3 spans 18 amino acids. The germline CDR1 and CDR2 sequences are MGHRA and YSYEKL. V lost 7 bases, J lost 0 bases, and 22 bases lay in between. The CDR3 DNA follows: TGCGCCAGCACTAGACTAGTGGGAGGAATTAGCTCCTACAATGAGCAGTTCTTC. It is translated as CASTRLVGGISSYNEQFF.